This TCR beta chain was found in a study of blood T cells in healthy people across ages. Study-wide findings and caveats: Higher diversity, along with more naive CD4+ cells, distinguished long-lived donors from aged donors. Any changes in expanded clonotypes were possibly confounded, as donor CMV status remained unknown.

The use of a sample-barcoded 5' primer and a J-beta primer mix characterized a second PCR of about 7 to 12 cycles. One entry per CDR3 protein, called by TCRdb with MiXCR from the 5' RACE reads. The table has hundreds of thousands of distinct CDR3 sequences, around 21% seen once. This clonotype has just a few counts. What it binds is unknown. This may come from a read error, since a much larger clone is one base off. It was approximately 10 milliliters of peripheral blood that were drawn from each donor. There were at least 5.5 micrograms of total RNA extracted from every sample. CDR3 length: 15 amino acids. V gave up 2 bases and J gave up 7 bases, with 14 bases separating them. Germline V gene data show CDR1 as SNHLY and CDR2 as FYNNEI.

The sample was blood. The rearrangement links TRBV2 to TRBJ1-4; perhaps TRBD1 as D (6 bases). This sequence was found in a man in his 70s in good health. CDR3 in amino acids: CASSERGRGGEKLFF. The CDR3 bases are TGTGCCAGCAGTGAAAGGGGCAGGGGTGGTGAAAAACTGTTTTTT.